This T cell receptor (beta chain) was captured in a study of T-cell memory formation after mild COVID-19. TCR alpha and TCR beta cDNA libraries carrying sample barcodes and UMIs came from 5'RACE with constant-segment primers. In TCRdb, the 5' RACE reads were re-called with MiXCR into one record per CDR3 protein. The sample holds about 390,000 distinct CDR3 sequences; around a fifth are singletons and the top ten take roughly an eighth. The CDR3 sequence is 11 residues long. Germline CDR1 SEHNR, CDR2 FQNEAQ (reference sequence). The chain couples TRBV7-9 to TRBJ2-3; TRBD1 might be the D (6 bases). The sequenced material came from PBMCs or a T cell subset sorted from them (not recorded which). This clonotype was obtained from an adult woman who had mild COVID-19 (a few samples of this study predate the infection). Cell type and time point are not known. The CDR3 loop is CASQGTDTQYF. The CDR3 coding sequence is TGTGCGAGTCAGGGGACAGATACGCAGTATTTT.